These 7 T cell receptor beta chains were all obtained from the same sample, sequenced in a study of CXCR3-negative and CXCR3-positive naive CD8 T cells. Overall study results and limits: Relative to CXCR3-negative naive cells, CXCR3-positive naive cells had more hydrophobic TRB CDR3s.

The TRB cDNA libraries were prepared by 5' RACE with UMI labels. TCRdb re-called the 5' RACE reads; one entry per CDR3 protein, DNA not given. The ten top clones account for 0.35% to 0.4%, within a sample of approximately 100,000 distinct CDR3 sequences. Their recognized antigens are unknown. Sequencing input: naive CXCR3+ CD8+ T cells from blood. Subset reported: CD45RO-CCR7+CD27+CD95- naive CD8+ T cells expressing CXCR3 (TNR3+). Receptors originate from a human donor in good health. Some clones in this sample may be carry-over from other donors' samples.

The chain is built from TRBV21-1 and TRBJ2-1. TRBV21-1 is labeled a pseudogene. This CDR3 spans 15 amino acids. CDR3 amino acids: CASSKDRGPYNEQFF.

The chain couples TRBV27 to TRBJ2-5; TCRdb designates TRBD1, a call that cannot be tested without DNA. Germline V CDR1 and CDR2: MNHEY, SMNVEV (reference sequence). The length of the CDR3 is 16 residues. This CDR3 is CTSSLGTGRYQETQYF.

This chain connects TRBV12-3 or TRBV12-4 to TRBJ2-1; TCRdb lists TRBD2, though no DNA is available to test this call. This CDR3 has 16 residues. The CDR3 reads CASSLTLAGANNEQFF.

The chain employs TRBV28 and TRBJ2-3; without DNA, the TCRdb call of TRBD2 cannot be checked. Germline V CDR1 and CDR2: MDHEN, SYDVKM. The CDR3 extends over 16 amino acids. The chain's CDR3 is CASSSISGGSTDTQYF.

The gene calls are TRBV13 and TRBJ2-7; TCRdb selects TRBD1, and the lack of DNA leaves this call unchecked. Germline CDR1 PRHDT, CDR2 FYEKMQ (reference sequence). The CDR3 consists of 18 residues. CDR3 sequence: CASSLGLSRGDFRYEQYF.

The gene calls are TRBV3-1 and TRBJ2-3; TCRdb lists TRBD2, though no DNA is available to test this call. This CDR3 spans 18 amino acids. Germline values: CDR1 LGHDT, CDR2 YNNKEL (reference sequence). CDR3 sequence reads: CASSQGPGTSGATDTQYF.

This chain joins TRBV6-4 and TRBJ2-1; TCRdb names TRBD2, which stays unverified in the absence of DNA. This CDR3 region has 16 residues. Germline assignment: CDR1 MRHNA and CDR2 SNTAGT. The CDR3 here is CASSDRAPSSYNEQFF.